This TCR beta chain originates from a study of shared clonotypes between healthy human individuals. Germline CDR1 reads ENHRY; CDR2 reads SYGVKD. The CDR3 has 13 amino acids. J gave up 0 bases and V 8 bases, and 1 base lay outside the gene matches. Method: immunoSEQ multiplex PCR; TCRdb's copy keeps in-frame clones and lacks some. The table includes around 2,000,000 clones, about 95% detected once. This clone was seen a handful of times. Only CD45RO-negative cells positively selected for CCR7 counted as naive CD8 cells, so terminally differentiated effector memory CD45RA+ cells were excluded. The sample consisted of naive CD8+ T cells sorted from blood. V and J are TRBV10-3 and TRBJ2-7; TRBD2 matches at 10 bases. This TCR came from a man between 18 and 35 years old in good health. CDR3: CAILAGDSYEQYF. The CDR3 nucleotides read TGTGCCATCCTAGCGGGGGACTCCTACGAGCAGTACTTC.